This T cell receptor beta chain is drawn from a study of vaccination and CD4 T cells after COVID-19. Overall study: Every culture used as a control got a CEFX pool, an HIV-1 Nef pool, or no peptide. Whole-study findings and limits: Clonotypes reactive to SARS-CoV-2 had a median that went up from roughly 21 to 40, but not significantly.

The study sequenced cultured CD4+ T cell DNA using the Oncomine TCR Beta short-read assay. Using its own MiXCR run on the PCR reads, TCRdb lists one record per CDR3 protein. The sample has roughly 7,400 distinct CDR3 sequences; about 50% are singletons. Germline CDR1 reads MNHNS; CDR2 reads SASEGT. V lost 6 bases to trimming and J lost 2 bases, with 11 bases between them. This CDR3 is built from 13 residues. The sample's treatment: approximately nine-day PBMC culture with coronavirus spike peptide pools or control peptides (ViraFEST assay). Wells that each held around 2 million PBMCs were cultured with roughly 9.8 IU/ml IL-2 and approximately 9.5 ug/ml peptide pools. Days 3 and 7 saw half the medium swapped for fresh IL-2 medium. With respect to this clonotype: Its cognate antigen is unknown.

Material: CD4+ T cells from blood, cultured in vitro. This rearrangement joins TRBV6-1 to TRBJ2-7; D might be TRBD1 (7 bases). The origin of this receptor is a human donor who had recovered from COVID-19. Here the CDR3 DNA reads TGTGCCAGCAGAATCAGGGGGGCCTACGAGCAGTACTTC. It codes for CASRIRGAYEQYF.